These 9 T cell receptor beta chains came from one sample sequenced in a study of post-analysis software for immune sequencing data. Study observations and caveats: TRBV5-6, TRBV5-1 and TRBV20-1 were among several TRBV segments more frequent in patients than controls.

The antigens these receptors bind are not known. Researchers reported that TCR beta cDNA libraries carried unique molecular identifiers. Each CDR3 protein gets one entry after TCRdb re-called the PCR reads with MiXCR. The data hold 750,000 to 950,000 distinct CDR3 sequences, with roughly 50% observed a single time. Source material: blood. Receptors were obtained from a girl aged 10 to 17 with multiple sclerosis.

The chain employs TRBV5-1 and TRBJ2-4; D is perhaps TRBD2 (7 bases). The CDR3 extends over 16 amino acids. The germline CDR1 and CDR2 sequences are SGHRS and YFSETQ. Trimming took off 1 base at V and 5 bases at J, with 16 bases between the two ends. CDR3 bases: TGCGCCAGCAGCTTGAGGGGGGGCCGACTGCAAAACATTCAGTACTTC. It is translated as CASSLRGGRLQNIQYF.

This clonotype has only a few counts. The rearrangement uses TRBV6-5 and TRBJ2-3; the match to TRBD2 covers 12 bases. CDR1 MNHEY and CDR2 SVGAGI come from the germline V gene. CDR3 length: 17 amino acids. The V segment lost 0 bases and the J segment 7 bases; nucleotides outside the gene matches: 8. Written as DNA, the CDR3 is TGTGCCAGCAGTTACTCCCCGACTAGCGGGAGTGAGAATACGCAGTATTTT. Its protein is CASSYSPTSGSENTQYF.

The table lists this clonotype with a few counts. V usage is TRBV7-3 and J usage is TRBJ2-1; D may be TRBD1 or TRBD2 (6 bases each). Germline CDR1 is SGHTA and CDR2 is FQGTGA. The CDR3 sequence is 15 residues long. Trimming removed 5 bases at V and 7 bases at J, with 18 bases between. CDR3 sequence: CASSTPGARGNEQFF. Written as DNA, the CDR3 is TGTGCCAGCAGCACACCGGGGGCTAGGGGGAATGAGCAGTTCTTC. Using reference TRBV7-3 and TRBJ2-1 for the parts outside the CDR3, the full variable domain is GAGVSQTPSNKVTEKGKYVELRCDPISGHTALYWYRQSLGQGPEFLIYFQGTGAADDSGLPNDRFFAVRPEGSVSTLKIQRTERGDSAVYLCASSTPGARGNEQFFGPGTRLTVL.

The chain uses TRBV20-1 and TRBJ1-1, with D uncertain. Trimming removed 2 bases from V and 6 bases from J, with 16 bases in between. The CDR3 is 14 amino acids. Germline V gene sequence: CDR1 DFQATT, CDR2 SNEGSKA (reference sequence). CDR3 amino acids: CSARPYSIGAEAFF. In DNA, the CDR3 is TGCAGTGCTAGACCCTATTCAATTGGCGCTGAAGCTTTCTTT.

This clonotype has a single count. The gene calls are TRBV5-1 and TRBJ2-3; the D call may be TRBD1 or TRBD2 (6 bases each). Deletions cut 0 bases from V and 0 bases from J, with 20 bases between. Germline CDR1 SGHRS, CDR2 YFSETQ. The CDR3 has 19 residues. The CDR3 is CASSLALRGAPASTDTQYF. The DNA for the CDR3 is TGCGCCAGCAGCTTGGCGTTGAGGGGGGCGCCTGCAAGCACAGATACGCAGTATTTT. The full variable domain, completed using reference TRBV5-1 and TRBJ2-3, is KAGVTQTPRYLIKTRGQQVTLSCSPISGHRSVSWYQQTPGQGLQFLFEYFSETQRNKGNFPGRFSGRQFSNSRSEMNVSTLELGDSALYLCASSLALRGAPASTDTQYFGPGTRLTVL.

This clonotype has ten or more counts. The rearrangement uses TRBV29-1 and TRBJ2-1; possibly TRBD2 for D (5 bases). Trimming took 4 bases from V and 7 from J, leaving 8 bases between them. Per germline, CDR1 SQVTM and CDR2 ANQGSEA. The CDR3 extends over 11 amino acids. The CDR3 sequence: CSVGRGNEQFF. The CDR3 DNA reads as TGCAGCGTTGGGAGAGGGAATGAGCAGTTCTTC.

The chain carries TRBV9 and TRBJ2-5, with 7 bases identical to TRBD1. The CDR3 has 15 residues. With 0 bases clipped from V and 5 bases from J, the junction kept 7 bases outside the gene matches. CDR1 SGDLS and CDR2 YYNGEE come from the germline V gene. The CDR3 region is CASSVEGQRRETQYF. CDR3 nucleotide sequence: TGTGCCAGCAGCGTAGAGGGACAGCGGCGGGAGACCCAGTACTTC.

DNA of the CDR3: TGTGCTAGTGGTTTGGGACGGACCGCCGAGACCCAGTACTTC. Encoded protein: CASGLGRTAETQYF. The chain combines TRBV12-5 with TRBJ2-5; no definite D call. The CDR3 consists of 14 residues. The V end lost 1 base, the J end lost 5 bases, and 11 bases lay between the germline ends. CDR1 and CDR2 from the germline V gene are LGHNT and FRNRAP.

The J gene is TRBJ2-2, the V gene TRBV4-2; a weak D match, TRBD2 (5 bases). V shed 0 bases and J shed 4 bases, with 18 bases lying between them. Germline V CDR1 and CDR2: LGHNA, YNFKEQ. This CDR3 has 18 residues. The CDR3 reads CASSQDSLGLAITGELFF. For the CDR3, the DNA is TGTGCCAGCAGCCAAGATAGTCTCGGGCTAGCTATCACCGGGGAGCTGTTTTTT.